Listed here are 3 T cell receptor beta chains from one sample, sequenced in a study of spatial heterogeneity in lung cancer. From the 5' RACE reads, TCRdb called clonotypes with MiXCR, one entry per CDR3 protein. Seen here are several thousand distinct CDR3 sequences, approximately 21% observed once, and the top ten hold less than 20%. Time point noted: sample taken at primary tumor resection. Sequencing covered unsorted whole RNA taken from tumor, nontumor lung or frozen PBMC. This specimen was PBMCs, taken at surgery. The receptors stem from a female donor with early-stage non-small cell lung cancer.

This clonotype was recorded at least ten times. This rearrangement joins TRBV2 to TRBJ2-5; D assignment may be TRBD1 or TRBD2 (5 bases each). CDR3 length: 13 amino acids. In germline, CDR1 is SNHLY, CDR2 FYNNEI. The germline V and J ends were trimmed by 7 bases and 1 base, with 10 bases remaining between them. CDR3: CASIRDGQETQYF. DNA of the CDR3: TGTGCCAGCATCCGGGACGGCCAAGAGACCCAGTACTTC.

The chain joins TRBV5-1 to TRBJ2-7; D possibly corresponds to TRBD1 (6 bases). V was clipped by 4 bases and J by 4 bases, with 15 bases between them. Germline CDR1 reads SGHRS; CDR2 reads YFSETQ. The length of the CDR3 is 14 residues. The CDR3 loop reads CASSVQGGLYEQYF. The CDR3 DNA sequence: TGCGCCAGCAGCGTACAGGGTGGGCTTTACGAGCAGTACTTC. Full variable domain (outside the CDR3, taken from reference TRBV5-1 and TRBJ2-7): KAGVTQTPRYLIKTRGQQVTLSCSPISGHRSVSWYQQTPGQGLQFLFEYFSETQRNKGNFPGRFSGRQFSNSRSEMNVSTLELGDSALYLCASSVQGGLYEQYFGPGTRLTVT.

CDR3 in DNA: TGCGCCAGCAGCCGGGACAGTTACAATGAGCAGTTCTTC. Its translation is CASSRDSYNEQFF. The J gene is TRBJ2-1, the V gene TRBV5-1; 7 bases fit TRBD1. Trimming took 4 bases from V and 4 from J; bases not matched to a gene: 2. Per the germline V gene, CDR1 is SGHRS and CDR2 is YFSETQ. The CDR3 is 13 amino acids.